One sample yielded the 23 T cell receptor beta chains listed below, sequenced in a study of blood T cells in healthy people across ages (dated by TCRdb to 2014 to 2015). The library was generated by 5' RACE. TCRdb shows the sequencer as Illumina HiSeq 2500. A second PCR of about 6 to 12 cycles was performed with a sample-barcoded 5' primer and a J-beta primer mix. TCRdb itself trimmed the public reads at Q25 with fastp, ran MiXCR and retained productive beta chains. One record per CDR3 amino acid sequence lists the most common genes and DNA. This sample is represented by fewer than 700,000 distinct CDR3 sequences; 45% to 55% of them were singletons. Under 30% of the sample is held by the ten biggest clonotypes. Sequencing was carried out using blood. The receptor set was obtained from a man older than 75 in good health.

The CDR3 coding sequence is TGTGCCAGCAGAGCTTCGGGACAGGCCCTCAATGAGCAGTTCTTC. Encoded protein: CASRASGQALNEQFF. This chain links TRBV7-2 with TRBJ2-1; 8 bases align to TRBD1. The germline CDR1 and CDR2 sequences are SGHTA and FQGNSA. J was trimmed by 6 bases and V by 6 bases; bases with no gene match: 10. This CDR3 spans 15 amino acids.

The rearrangement links TRBV25-1 to TRBJ2-3; D possibly corresponds to TRBD2 (7 bases). In germline, CDR1 is MGHDK, CDR2 SYGVNS. V was trimmed by 10 bases and J by 2 bases, leaving 22 bases between them. There are 16 residues in the CDR3. This CDR3 reads CATGTLGGITTDTQYF. Here the CDR3 DNA reads TGTGCCACCGGGACACTGGGGGGGATAACCACAGATACGCAGTATTTT.

This clonotype showed up just a few times. This chain uses TRBV20-1 with TRBJ1-2; D perhaps matches TRBD1 (5 bases). V was trimmed by 3 bases and J by 1 base, leaving 12 bases between them. The CDR3 extends over 14 amino acids. Germline V gene lookup returns CDR1 DFQATT and CDR2 SNEGSKA (reference sequence). The CDR3 bases are TGCAGTGCTAGGAGACAGACAGTTAACTATGGCTACACCTTC. Translating it yields CSARRQTVNYGYTF.

The V call is TRBV5-1, the J call TRBJ2-5; 10 bases agree with TRBD2. The CDR3 covers 16 residues. Trimming at V came to 5 bases and at J to 2 bases, leaving 9 bases not matched to a gene. Germline values: CDR1 SGHRS, CDR2 YFSETQ. The CDR3, as DNA: TGCGCCAGCAGATCTCTAGCGGGGGATCAGCAAGAGACCCAGTACTTC. Translated, it gives CASRSLAGDQQETQYF.

This chain joins TRBV7-9 and TRBJ1-4; 7 bases fit TRBD1. The length of the CDR3 is 14 residues. CDR1 SEHNR and CDR2 FQNEAQ come from the germline V gene (reference sequence). V lost 5 bases to trimming and J lost 8 bases; unmatched junction nucleotides: 8. In DNA form, the CDR3 reads TGTGCCAGCAGCGCGACAGGGCCGGGGGAAAAACTGTTTTTT. It encodes CASSATGPGEKLFF.

V is TRBV12-3 or TRBV12-4 and J is TRBJ1-5; 7 bases align to TRBD1. There are 14 residues in the CDR3. V gave up 5 bases and J gave up 11 bases; unmatched junction bases: 12. CDR3 sequence reads: CASSEQGPQGAQHF. CDR3 bases: TGTGCCAGCAGTGAACAGGGGCCCCAAGGGGCCCAGCATTTT.

This clonotype was detected ten times or more. A read error is possible here, since a much larger clone lies one base away. This chain connects TRBV7-9 to TRBJ2-1; D is unresolved. Germline V gene sequence: CDR1 SEHNR, CDR2 FQNEAQ (reference sequence). The germline V and J ends were trimmed by 5 bases and 5 bases, with 13 bases remaining between them. This CDR3 region has 14 residues. The CDR3 nucleotides are TGTGCCAGCAGCGTTGCCTACTCGAACAATGAGCAGTTCTTC. It specifies CASSVAYSNNEQFF. Combining the CDR3 with reference TRBV7-9 and TRBJ2-1 gives the whole variable domain DTGVSQNPRHKITKRGQNVTFRCDPISEHNRLYWYRQTLGQGPEFLTYFQNEAQLEKSRLLSDRFSAERPKGSFSTLEIQRTEQGDSAMYLCASSVAYSNNEQFFGPGTRLTVL.

The CDR3 bases are TGTGCCACCAGTGATTTGCCGCGTGGCAGGGACCAAGAGACCCAGTACTTC. Protein product: CATSDLPRGRDQETQYF. The chain employs TRBV24-1 and TRBJ2-5, with D possibly TRBD1 on 5 matching bases. The CDR3 runs 17 residues. Germline assignment: CDR1 KGHDR and CDR2 SFDVKD. V was clipped by 0 bases and J by 0 bases, with 13 bases between them.

The V call is TRBV10-3, the J call TRBJ2-3; TRBD2 agrees at 7 bases. Germline CDR1 reads ENHRY; CDR2 reads SYGVKD. V was clipped by 4 bases and J by 2 bases; unmatched bases: 6. The CDR3 totals 15 residues. CDR3: CAISAAGRPTDTQYF. The CDR3, as DNA: TGTGCCATCAGTGCAGCGGGACGACCCACAGATACGCAGTATTTT.

This clonotype was observed a few times. The V gene is TRBV7-8, the J gene TRBJ2-1, with 8 bases that match TRBD1. The CDR3 has 16 amino acids. Germline CDR1 is SGHVS and CDR2 is FQNEAQ. V trimming: 2 bases; J trimming: 8 bases; junction bases outside the gene matches: 11. This CDR3 is CASSLPARGLMDEQFF. The CDR3, as DNA: TGTGCCAGCAGCTTACCTGCCAGGGGGCTTATGGATGAGCAGTTCTTC.

The genes are TRBV12-3 or TRBV12-4 and TRBJ1-5; weak D call: TRBD1 (5 bases). V was shortened by 5 bases and J by 0 bases, with 8 bases between the two germline ends. CDR3 size: 14 residues. The CDR3 loop is CASSRQNSNQPQHF. In nucleotides, the CDR3 is TGTGCCAGCAGTCGACAGAATAGCAATCAGCCCCAGCATTTT.

The rearrangement joins TRBV10-3 to TRBJ2-5; possible D gene TRBD1, 6 bases. This CDR3 spans 12 amino acids. Deletions cut 10 bases from V and 3 bases from J, with 12 bases between. The germline gives CDR1 ENHRY, CDR2 SYGVKD. CDR3 protein: CATRTVEETQYF. CDR3 in DNA: TGTGCCACACGGACAGTCGAAGAGACCCAGTACTTC.

This clonotype was seen only a few times. The chain is built from TRBV5-1 and TRBJ2-3, with D hard to call. V was shortened by 2 bases and J by 4 bases, with 5 bases between the two germline ends. This CDR3 is 12 amino acids long. Germline CDR1 is SGHRS and CDR2 is YFSETQ. CDR3 DNA: TGCGCCAGCAGCTTTCCAGCAGATACGCAGTATTTT. This encodes CASSFPADTQYF.

This clonotype was picked up a small number of times. The rearrangement links TRBV18 to TRBJ1-2; D is perhaps TRBD1 (5 bases). The V gene's germline CDR1 is KGHSH and CDR2 LQKENI. The CDR3 runs 15 residues. V lost 6 bases and J 3 bases, leaving 17 bases between the germline ends. The CDR3 sequence: CASSITRERDYGYTF. The CDR3 nucleotides read TGTGCCAGCTCGATTACCAGGGAGCGTGACTATGGCTACACCTTC.

This clonotype was seen a few times. The V call is TRBV27, the J call TRBJ2-1, with 8 bases identical to TRBD2. CDR3 length: 17 amino acids. Germline V gives CDR1 MNHEY, CDR2 SMNVEV (reference sequence). V lost 0 bases to trimming and J lost 0 bases; unmatched junction nucleotides: 4. The CDR3 sequence is CASSLSAAGGSYNEQFF. CDR3 DNA sequence: TGTGCCAGCAGTTTATCCGCGGCGGGGGGCTCCTACAATGAGCAGTTCTTC.

For this clonotype: A junction end diverges from the germline sequence, so it may reflect a read error. The gene calls are TRBV7-9 and TRBJ2-7; a weak D match, TRBD1 (5 bases). The better agreement between TRBJ2-5 and the DNA end casts doubt on the J call. The length of the CDR3 is 15 residues. The germline V gene encodes CDR1 SEHNR and CDR2 FQNEAQ (reference sequence). Written as DNA, the CDR3 is TGTACCAGCAGCTTAACCCAGGGTCTAGGAGAGACCCAGTACTTC. Amino acid sequence: CTSSLTQGLGETQYF.

This sequence joins TRBV10-1 and TRBJ2-7, with D perhaps given as TRBD1 or TRBD2 (5 bases each). The V gene's germline CDR1 is WNHNN and CDR2 SYGVQD (reference sequence). This CDR3 region has 14 residues. V gave up 3 bases and J gave up 2 bases, with 11 bases separating them. CDR3 DNA sequence: TGCGCCAGCAGTGACGGGACGCTTACCTACGAGCAGTACTTC. Its translation is CASSDGTLTYEQYF.

The V gene is TRBV11-2, the J gene TRBJ1-6; D is undetermined. Trimming shortened V by 1 base and J by 10 bases, and 20 bases separated the two germline ends. In germline, CDR1 is SGHAT, CDR2 FQNNGV. This CDR3 region has 17 residues. The CDR3: CASSLAPSAGLRSPLHF. The DNA of the CDR3 is TGTGCCAGCAGCTTAGCGCCAAGCGCGGGGTTGAGGTCACCCCTCCACTTT.

This clonotype appeared a few times. The chain links TRBV9 to TRBJ2-2, with D hard to call. CDR1 is SGDLS, CDR2 YYNGEE, per germline. This CDR3 is 16 amino acids long. Trimming stripped 1 base from V and 3 bases from J, with 13 bases between. The CDR3 region is CASSVYSSPDTGELFF. The CDR3 DNA reads as TGTGCCAGCAGCGTATATAGCAGCCCGGACACCGGGGAGCTGTTTTTT.

This clonotype was seen at least ten times. The chain carries TRBV6-6 and TRBJ2-1; D may be TRBD1 (6 bases). The germline gives CDR1 MNHNY, CDR2 SVGAGI (reference sequence). The CDR3 loop spans 11 amino acids. The germline V and J ends were trimmed by 7 bases and 7 bases, with 8 bases remaining between them. The CDR3 reads CASNRENEQFF. The DNA for the CDR3 is TGTGCCAGCAACAGGGAGAATGAGCAGTTCTTC.

Concerning this clonotype: Its ends do not fully match the called genes, so a read error is possible. This sequence joins TRBV7-2 and TRBJ2-5, with a tentative D call TRBD2 (5 bases). CDR1 is SGHTA and CDR2 is FQGNSA in the germline V gene. The CDR3 consists of 14 residues. The CDR3, as DNA: TGTGCCAGCAGCTTTTCGGGGAGTCAAGAGACCCAGTATTTC. Translated: CASSFSGSQETQYF.

This clonotype has only a few counts. The chain employs TRBV9 and TRBJ2-7, with D perhaps being TRBD1 or TRBD2 (5 bases each). Trimming took 0 bases from V and 3 from J, leaving 16 bases between them. CDR1 SGDLS and CDR2 YYNGEE come from the germline V gene. This CDR3 has 16 residues. This chain's CDR3 is CASSVAAGRGVYEQYF. In DNA, the CDR3 is TGTGCCAGCAGCGTAGCAGCAGGTCGAGGGGTCTACGAGCAGTACTTC. Drawing the rest from reference TRBV9 and TRBJ2-7, the complete variable domain is DSGVTQTPKHLITATGQRVTLRCSPRSGDLSVYWYQQSLDQGLQFLIQYYNGEERAKGNILERFSAQQFPDLHSELNLSSLELGDSALYFCASSVAAGRGVYEQYFGPGTRLTVT.

V gene TRBV20-1 combines with J gene TRBJ1-2, with D unclear. Germline CDR1 reads DFQATT; CDR2 reads SNEGSKA (reference sequence). The CDR3 is 11 amino acids. V lost 3 bases and J lost 6, with 8 bases in between. The CDR3 here is CSASDRHGYTF. The CDR3 DNA reads as TGCAGTGCTAGTGATAGGCATGGCTACACCTTC.